This paragraph reports one T cell receptor (beta chain). This sample was included in a study of CD8 T cells in Susac syndrome. The study sequenced TCR beta in blood CD8+ and CD4+ T cells. Stable or active relapsing-remitting multiple sclerosis, untreated and meeting revised McDonald criteria, defined the controls. In contrast to the negatively isolated CD8+ and CD4+ T cells, TEMRA cells were FACS-enriched. Germline V lookup: CDR1 SGHVS, CDR2 FQNEAQ. V was pared by 1 base and J by 3 bases, with 10 bases between. The CDR3 contains 15 residues. RNA in amounts of roughly 0.45 to 1 ug was reverse transcribed with random hexamers. The CDR3 of TCR beta was amplified by immunoSEQ multiplex PCR across 54 Vbeta and 13 Jbeta. MiXCR was run by TCRdb on the immunoSEQ multiplex PCR reads, yielding one entry per CDR3 protein. The table includes about 280,000 distinct CDR3 sequences, approximately 84% detected once.

The specimen sequenced was CD8+ T cells from PBMCs. The genes are TRBV7-8 and TRBJ1-5; D not certain. The clonotype was recovered from a human donor with multiple sclerosis. The CDR3 here is CASSLEASVNQPQHF. DNA for the CDR3: TGTGCCAGCAGCTTAGAAGCGTCAGTCAATCAGCCCCAGCATTTT.